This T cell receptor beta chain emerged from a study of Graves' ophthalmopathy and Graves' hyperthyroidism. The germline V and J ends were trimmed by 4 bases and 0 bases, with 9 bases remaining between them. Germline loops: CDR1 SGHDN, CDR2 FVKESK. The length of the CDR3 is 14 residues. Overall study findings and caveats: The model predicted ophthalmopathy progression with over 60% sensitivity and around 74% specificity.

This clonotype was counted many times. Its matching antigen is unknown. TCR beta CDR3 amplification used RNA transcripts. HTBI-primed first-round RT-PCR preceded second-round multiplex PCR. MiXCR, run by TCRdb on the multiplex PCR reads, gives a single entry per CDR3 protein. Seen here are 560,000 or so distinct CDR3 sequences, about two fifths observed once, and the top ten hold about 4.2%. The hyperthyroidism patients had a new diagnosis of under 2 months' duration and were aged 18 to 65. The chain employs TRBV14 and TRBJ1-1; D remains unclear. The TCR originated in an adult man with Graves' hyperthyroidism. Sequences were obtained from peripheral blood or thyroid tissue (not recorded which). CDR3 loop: CASSRDFMNTEAFF. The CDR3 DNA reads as TGTGCCAGCAGCCGAGATTTCATGAACACTGAAGCTTTCTTT.